The rows below give T cell receptor beta chains drawn from one sample of a study of T-cell reconstitution after alpha-beta-depleted transplantation in children. In TCRdb, the PCR reads were re-called with MiXCR into one record per CDR3 protein. The profile shows roughly 190,000 distinct CDR3 sequences, approximately 14% of them singletons. The input for sequencing was PBMCs from the stem cell graft donor, taken from the stem cell graft. The source is a human donor who donated a stem cell graft to a child with acute lymphoblastic leukemia. CDR3s include the opening cysteine and the closing phenylalanine or tryptophan. The order of the fields is J gene, V gene, D gene, clone size, CDR3 protein, CDR3 DNA. The D gene is left open where the match is weak. Size tells how often a clone was seen (once, few, many) or the class of an expanded clone, and some rows leave it out.

J: TRBJ2-7; V: TRBV6-1; D: .; size: many; CDR3: CASSPHPGGGNSYEQYF; DNA: TGTGCCAGCAGTCCTCACCCGGGTGGCGGGAACTCCTACGAGCAGTACTTC
J: TRBJ2-6; V: TRBV5-1; D: TRBD1; size: few; CDR3: CASSATGVSFSGANVLTF; DNA: TGCGCCAGCAGCGCGACAGGGGTGTCATTCTCTGGGGCCAACGTCCTGACTTTC
J: TRBJ1-5; V: TRBV28; D: .; size: .; CDR3: CASSLDGNSNQPQHF; DNA: TGTGCCAGCAGTCTCGACGGAAATAGCAATCAGCCCCAGCATTTT
J: TRBJ2-2; V: TRBV12-3/TRBV12-4; D: .; size: many; CDR3: CASSGLTPGGTGELFF; DNA: TGTGCCAGCAGTGGACTAACCCCTGGCGGCACCGGGGAGCTGTTTTTT
J: TRBJ2-1; V: TRBV11-2; D: .; size: many; CDR3: CASSSELLVRDNNEQFF; DNA: TGTGCCAGCAGCTCCGAGCTTCTAGTCCGGGATAACAATGAGCAGTTCTTC
J: TRBJ2-7; V: TRBV6-6; D: TRBD2; size: .; CDR3: CASLRVAGSYEQYF; DNA: TGTGCCAGCCTCAGGGTAGCGGGATCCTACGAGCAGTACTTC
J: TRBJ2-7; V: TRBV20-1; D: TRBD2; size: .; CDR3: CSVPSGRGAYEQYF; DNA: TGCAGTGTACCTAGCGGGAGAGGGGCCTACGAGCAGTACTTC
J: TRBJ2-5; V: TRBV10-2; D: TRBD2; size: .; CDR3: CACGLAHPGETQYF; DNA: TGCGCTTGTGGACTAGCCCACCCCGGGGAGACCCAGTACTTC
J: TRBJ1-1; V: TRBV29-1; D: .; size: .; CDR3: CSSSTPGAEAFF; DNA: TGCAGCTCGTCGACGCCCGGGGCTGAAGCTTTCTTT
J: TRBJ2-5; V: TRBV3-1; D: TRBD2; size: many; CDR3: CASSQTEREGETQYF; DNA: TGTGCCAGCAGCCAAACCGAGCGGGAGGGAGAGACCCAGTACTTC
J: TRBJ1-1; V: TRBV20-1; D: .; size: many; CDR3: CSAVANQAFF; DNA: TGCAGTGCTGTGGCCAACCAAGCTTTCTTT
J: TRBJ1-2; V: TRBV20-1; D: TRBD1; size: few; CDR3: CSARDPGQGIYGYTF; DNA: TGCAGTGCTAGAGATCCCGGACAGGGGATTTATGGCTACACCTTC
J: TRBJ1-1; V: TRBV20-1; D: TRBD1; size: many; CDR3: CSARVKGGADTEAFF; DNA: TGCAGTGCTAGAGTAAAAGGGGGCGCAGACACTGAAGCTTTCTTT
J: TRBJ1-1; V: TRBV5-1; D: TRBD1; size: many; CDR3: CASSLAGQGRRNTEAFF; DNA: TGCGCCAGCAGCTTGGCGGGACAGGGGAGGAGGAACACTGAAGCTTTCTTT
J: TRBJ1-3; V: TRBV5-1; D: .; size: many; CDR3: CASSPGTGNTIYF; DNA: TGCGCCAGCAGCCCTGGGACAGGAAACACCATATATTTT
J: TRBJ1-2; V: TRBV12-3/TRBV12-4; D: .; size: .; CDR3: CASSPPRKVGYGYTF; DNA: TGTGCCAGCAGTCCCCCCCGGAAGGTCGGCTATGGCTACACCTTC
J: TRBJ2-7; V: TRBV28; D: TRBD2; size: many; CDR3: CASSLWREQYEQYF; DNA: TGTGCCAGCAGTTTGTGGCGGGAGCAATACGAGCAGTACTTC
J: TRBJ2-1; V: TRBV7-2; D: .; size: many; CDR3: CASSLATSSHEQFF; DNA: TGTGCCAGCAGCTTAGCGACTAGTTCCCATGAGCAGTTCTTC
J: TRBJ1-3; V: TRBV12-3/TRBV12-4; D: .; size: many; CDR3: CASSPGRTSGNTIYF; DNA: TGTGCCAGCAGTCCTGGACGGACTTCTGGAAACACCATATATTTT
J: TRBJ1-4; V: TRBV20-1; D: TRBD1; size: many; CDR3: CSARDRGLEKLFF; DNA: TGCAGTGCTAGGGACAGGGGGCTTGAAAAACTGTTTTTT
J: TRBJ2-7; V: TRBV20-1; D: .; size: few; CDR3: CSAQMSGDPYEQYF; DNA: TGCAGTGCTCAGATGTCAGGAGACCCCTACGAGCAGTACTTC
J: TRBJ1-5; V: TRBV20-1; D: .; size: few; CDR3: CSARDPRGPASNQPQHF; DNA: TGCAGTGCTAGAGATCCCAGGGGTCCCGCTAGCAATCAGCCCCAGCATTTT
J: TRBJ2-7; V: TRBV12-3/TRBV12-4; D: TRBD2; size: few; CDR3: CTSSLELAGPFSSYEQYF; DNA: TGTACCAGCAGTTTAGAACTAGCGGGGCCCTTCAGCTCCTACGAGCAGTACTTC
J: TRBJ2-7; V: TRBV18; D: .; size: few; CDR3: CASSPAGKGGIYEQYF; DNA: TGTGCCAGCTCACCCGCCGGGAAGGGGGGTATTTACGAGCAGTACTTC
J: TRBJ2-5; V: TRBV5-1; D: .; size: .; CDR3: CASSLVEETQYF; DNA: TGCGCCAGCAGCTTGGTAGAAGAGACCCAGTACTTC
J: TRBJ2-7; V: TRBV30; D: TRBD1; size: .; CDR3: CAWSPGGFGEQYF; DNA: TGTGCCTGGAGTCCAGGGGGCTTCGGCGAGCAGTACTTC
J: TRBJ1-2; V: TRBV20-1; D: .; size: many; CDR3: CSARVEQYYGYTF; DNA: TGCAGTGCTAGAGTCGAACAGTACTATGGCTACACCTTC
J: TRBJ2-7; V: TRBV29-1; D: TRBD2; size: many; CDR3: CSVGEGTRSYEQYF; DNA: TGCAGCGTTGGGGAGGGGACGAGGTCCTACGAGCAGTACTTC
J: TRBJ2-3; V: TRBV20-1; D: TRBD2; size: many; CDR3: CSALSGSLAFVTDTQYF; DNA: TGCAGTGCTCTTAGCGGGAGTCTAGCTTTTGTCACAGATACGCAGTATTTT
J: TRBJ1-2; V: TRBV5-1; D: .; size: many; CDR3: CASRLGQYYGYTF; DNA: TGCGCCAGCAGACTAGGACAGTACTATGGCTACACCTTC
J: TRBJ2-1; V: TRBV3-1; D: .; size: many; CDR3: CASSQSLAGSYNEQFF; DNA: TGTGCCAGCAGCCAATCCTTGGCAGGGTCCTACAATGAGCAGTTCTTC
J: TRBJ2-1; V: TRBV11-3; D: .; size: .; CDR3: CASSLDQSTQQFF; DNA: TGTGCCAGCAGCTTAGACCAGTCGACTCAGCAGTTCTTC
J: TRBJ2-3; V: TRBV29-1; D: TRBD2; size: many; CDR3: CSVSSGMGDTQYF; DNA: TGCAGCGTTTCTAGCGGGATGGGGGATACGCAGTATTTT
J: TRBJ2-1; V: TRBV20-1; D: .; size: many; CDR3: CSARAPSRDVEQFF; DNA: TGCAGTGCTAGAGCCCCGTCTCGGGACGTGGAGCAGTTCTTC
J: TRBJ2-5; V: TRBV12-3/TRBV12-4; D: .; size: many; CDR3: CASSFSGYQETQYF; DNA: TGTGCCAGCAGTTTTAGCGGATACCAAGAGACCCAGTACTTC